This T cell receptor (beta chain) is from a study of cytomegalovirus exposure and HLA in healthy donors. Study conclusions and caveats: Previous analysis showed most TCR beta V segments were productive about 87% or about 30% of the time. CMV serostatus alone was available as immune exposure information.

With 60 Vbeta and 13 Jbeta primers, the PCR was carried out. Method: immunoSEQ multiplex PCR; TCRdb's copy keeps in-frame clones and lacks some. The sample shows 150,000 to 200,000 clones, 75% to 90% of them seen only once. Trimming took 3 bases from V and 13 from J; bases not matched to a gene: 2. The CDR3 spans 11 residues. In germline, CDR1 is SGDLS, CDR2 YYNGEE. As to this clone: Its antigen is still unknown.

The TCR was taken from a man between 50 and 59 years old in good health and CMV-seropositive. The rearrangement uses TRBV9 and TRBJ1-4; TRBD1 agrees at 8 bases. The sample taken for sequencing was PBMCs. CDR3 amino acids: CASSGGQGLFF. CDR3 in DNA: TGTGCCAGCAGCGGTGGACAGGGACTGTTTTTT.